The 20 T cell receptor beta chains presented below share a single source sample, sequenced in a study of blood T cell repertoires in COVID-19. Using immunoSEQ multiplex PCR, the repertoire was profiled, and TCRdb retains in-frame clones only, with some absent. The sample has around 150,000 clones; around 90% are singletons. Input material: peripheral blood. All receptors come from a woman aged 55 to 70 with active or convalescent COVID-19.

The chain recombines TRBV7-2 with TRBJ2-5; D perhaps matches TRBD2 (7 bases). This CDR3 spans 14 amino acids. The germline gives CDR1 SGHTA, CDR2 FQGNSA. Trimming took 0 bases from V and 5 from J, leaving 10 bases between them. The CDR3 is CASSLAGGRETQYF. Here the CDR3 DNA reads TGTGCCAGCAGCTTAGCGGGGGGGCGGGAGACCCAGTACTTC.

This clone occurred a few times. The rearrangement joins TRBV29-1 to TRBJ2-5; D is perhaps TRBD1 (6 bases). Trimming pared 3 bases from V and 7 bases from J, leaving 18 bases between. The CDR3 covers 14 residues. Per germline, CDR1 SQVTM and CDR2 ANQGSEA. The CDR3 DNA is TGCAGCGTTGATTGGGGGCAGGTTGATGGGACCCAGTACTTC. This codes for CSVDWGQVDGTQYF.

This chain connects TRBV2 to TRBJ1-5, with 9 bases matching TRBD1. J was trimmed by 5 bases and V by 7 bases; bases with no gene match: 6. The CDR3 runs 14 residues. Per germline, CDR1 SNHLY and CDR2 FYNNEI. The chain's CDR3 is CASTRDREYQPQHF. The CDR3 region has the DNA TGTGCCAGCACTCGGGACAGGGAATATCAGCCCCAGCATTTT. Supplemented by reference TRBV2 and TRBJ1-5, the full variable domain reads EPEVTQTPSHQVTQMGQEVILRCVPISNHLYFYWYRQILGQKVEFLVSFYNNEISEKSEIFDDQFSVERPDGSNFTLKIRSTKLEDSAMYFCASTRDREYQPQHFGDGTRLSIL.

V is TRBV7-2 and J is TRBJ2-1, with TRBD1 identical over 8 bases. Germline CDR1 reads SGHTA; CDR2 reads FQGNSA. The CDR3 totals 15 residues. The V and J ends lost 5 bases and 7 bases, in that order; junction bases with no gene match: 10. The CDR3 DNA sequence: TGTGCCAGCAGCCCCTCACAGGGGGGCCGGAATGAGCAGTTCTTC. It is translated as CASSPSQGGRNEQFF.

This clone came up once. The J gene is TRBJ1-1, the V gene TRBV5-1; 7 bases match TRBD1. The CDR3 has 14 residues. Looked up from germline, CDR1 is SGHRS and CDR2 is YFSETQ. Losses at the gene ends were 2 bases for V and 3 bases for J; bases not matched to a gene: 4. The CDR3 DNA sequence: TGCGCCAGCAGCTTTAGGGGGCAGGACACTGAAGCTTTCTTT. Its protein is CASSFRGQDTEAFF.

This clone was counted between two and nine times. The V call is TRBV6-5, the J call TRBJ1-5; TRBD1 might be the D (5 bases). V was clipped by 7 bases and J by 2 bases, with 15 bases between them. Germline V gene sequence: CDR1 MNHEY, CDR2 SVGAGI. CDR3 size: 15 residues. CDR3 region: CASKIQALGNQPQHF. In nucleotides, the CDR3 is TGTGCCAGCAAGATACAGGCTTTGGGCAATCAGCCCCAGCATTTT.

The chain couples TRBV10-3 to TRBJ2-1; 7 positions agree with TRBD2. This CDR3 has 16 residues. The V gene end was trimmed by 9 bases and the J gene end by 3 bases; junction bases not matched to a gene: 14. The germline gives CDR1 ENHRY, CDR2 SYGVKD. The CDR3 is CAIRTTSGDRYNEQFF. The CDR3 region has the DNA TGTGCCATACGAACTACGAGCGGGGACCGCTACAATGAGCAGTTCTTC.

The V and J genes are TRBV27 and TRBJ2-7; the match to TRBD1 covers 9 bases. Germline V gives CDR1 MNHEY, CDR2 SMNVEV (reference sequence). The CDR3 consists of 17 residues. Trimming removed 5 bases from V and 0 bases from J; junction bases left unmatched: 11. The CDR3 DNA is TGTGCCAGCAGTCTAAGGCGGACAGGGGCCAGCTCCTACGAGCAGTACTTC. Protein: CASSLRRTGASSYEQYF.

The chain carries TRBV7-2 and TRBJ1-6; D not resolved. Germline lookup yields CDR1 SGHTA and CDR2 FQGNSA. There are 15 residues in the CDR3. Trimming took off 1 base at V and 3 bases at J, with 7 bases between the two ends. CDR3 in amino acids: CASSLVADYNSPLHF. DNA of the CDR3: TGTGCCAGCAGCTTAGTGGCAGACTATAATTCACCCCTCCACTTT. Based on the CDR3 plus reference TRBV7-2 and TRBJ1-6, the full variable domain is GAGVSQSPSNKVTEKGKDVELRCDPISGHTALYWYRQSLGQGLEFLIYFQGNSAPDKSGLPSDRFSAERTGGSVSTLTIQRTQQEDSAVYLCASSLVADYNSPLHFGNGTRLTVT.

J is TRBJ2-1 and V is TRBV11-2; D is unresolved. CDR1 SGHAT and CDR2 FQNNGV come from the germline V gene. V lost 5 bases, J lost 5 bases, and 10 bases lay in between. The CDR3 covers 13 residues. In DNA form, the CDR3 reads TGTGCCAGCAGCCGTAACTTGGACAATGAGCAGTTCTTC. Amino acids: CASSRNLDNEQFF.

V and J are TRBV18 and TRBJ2-3, with TRBD2 matching 10 bases. Germline V gene data show CDR1 as KGHSH and CDR2 as LQKENI. Germline trimming cut 3 bases from V and 4 bases from J; bases unmatched to any gene: 13. This CDR3 region has 18 residues. The CDR3 nucleotides are TGTGCCAGCTCACCTAACGTCCTCAGCGGGGGGGCAGCAGATACGCAGTATTTT. Its translation is CASSPNVLSGGAADTQYF.

V and J are TRBV4-3 and TRBJ1-4; perhaps TRBD1 as D (6 bases). V lost 4 bases to trimming and J lost 5 bases, with 14 bases between them. The CDR3 loop spans 15 amino acids. CDR1 and CDR2 (germline): LGHNA, YSLEER. CDR3 residues: CASSPGDARNEKLFF. The CDR3, as DNA: TGCGCCAGCAGCCCAGGGGACGCCCGGAATGAAAAACTGTTTTTT.

V usage is TRBV15 and J usage is TRBJ2-1; D is uncertain. V was trimmed by 2 bases and J by 9 bases, leaving 11 bases between them. This CDR3 is 13 amino acids long. The V gene's germline CDR1 is LNHNV and CDR2 YYDKDF (reference sequence). The CDR3 nucleotides are TGTGCCACCAGCAGAACCCGTCTCAGTGAGCAGTTCTTC. This gives the protein CATSRTRLSEQFF.

The chain carries TRBV23-1 and TRBJ1-2, with 7 positions matching TRBD1. TRBV23-1 is flagged as an ORF with uncertain function. Trimming at V came to 6 bases and at J to 3 bases, leaving 16 bases not matched to a gene. This CDR3 has 17 amino acids. CDR3 protein: CASRGDRENFGYYGYTF. The CDR3 bases are TGCGCCAGCAGGGGGGACAGAGAAAATTTCGGGTACTATGGCTACACCTTC.

The genes are TRBV4-3 and TRBJ2-7, with 11 bases that match TRBD1. Per germline, CDR1 LGHNA and CDR2 YSLEER. V was pared by 0 bases and J by 4 bases, with 5 bases of the junction left unmatched. The CDR3 is 16 amino acids. CDR3 sequence: CASSQEWGQGGYEQYF. DNA for the CDR3: TGCGCCAGCAGCCAAGAATGGGGACAGGGGGGGTACGAGCAGTACTTC.

This clone was found a few times. V gene TRBV6-5 combines with J gene TRBJ1-4; 7 nucleotides agree with TRBD1. The CDR3 sequence is 15 residues long. Per germline, CDR1 MNHEY and CDR2 SVGAGI. The V segment lost 0 bases and the J segment 2 bases; nucleotides outside the gene matches: 0. Here the CDR3 DNA reads TGTGCCAGCAGTTACTCGACAGGGACTAATGAAAAACTGTTTTTT. Its translation: CASSYSTGTNEKLFF.

The chain joins TRBV7-2 to TRBJ1-1; D is unclear. This CDR3 spans 15 amino acids. The germline CDR1 and CDR2 sequences are SGHTA and FQGNSA. The V gene lost 5 bases and the J gene lost 0 bases, with 13 bases spanning the gap. The CDR3 here is CASSAYVGVNTEAFF. CDR3 bases: TGTGCCAGCAGCGCTTACGTCGGGGTGAACACTGAAGCTTTCTTT.

This clone occurred once. The chain employs TRBV7-9 and TRBJ1-6; possible D gene TRBD1, 6 bases. Germline V lookup: CDR1 SEHNR, CDR2 FQNEAQ (reference sequence). Trimming took off 2 bases at V and 10 bases at J, with 12 bases between the two ends. The CDR3 sequence is 14 residues long. DNA of the CDR3: TGTGCCAGCAGCTTAAGGGGGTTGGGCTCACCCCTCCACTTT. It translates to CASSLRGLGSPLHF. Drawing the rest from reference TRBV7-9 and TRBJ1-6, the complete variable domain is DTGVSQNPRHKITKRGQNVTFRCDPISEHNRLYWYRQTLGQGPEFLTYFQNEAQLEKSRLLSDRFSAERPKGSFSTLEIQRTEQGDSAMYLCASSLRGLGSPLHFGNGTRLTVT.

This clone was detected only a few times. The chain is built from TRBV12-3 or TRBV12-4 and TRBJ1-3; D is ambiguous. This CDR3 is built from 12 residues. Trimming pared 6 bases from V and 1 base from J, leaving 4 bases between. CDR3 sequence (DNA): TGTGCCAGCAGCCCTTCTGGAAACACCATATATTTT. Translated: CASSPSGNTIYF.

This sequence joins TRBV27 and TRBJ2-7; weak D call: TRBD1 (6 bases). Looked up from germline, CDR1 is MNHEY and CDR2 is SMNVEV (reference sequence). The V end was cut by 5 bases, the J end by 2 bases, with 16 bases between. The CDR3 spans 15 residues. The DNA of the CDR3 is TGTGCCAGCAGTGACCAGGGACAAGGTCCCTACGAGCAGTACTTC. Residues: CASSDQGQGPYEQYF.